This TCR beta chain emerged from a study of blood T cell repertoires in COVID-19. Study in general: PBMCs, B-cell-depleted T cells, or T cells provided the cDNA or gDNA that made up the material.

The assay was immunoSEQ multiplex PCR, and TCRdb's table has in-frame clones only and misses some. This table holds 200,000 to 250,000 clones, about 86% found once. Seattle patients were enrolled during active infection and followed longitudinally. This CDR3 has 12 amino acids. CDR1 MGHRA and CDR2 YSYEKL come from the germline V gene. Trimming pared 0 bases from V and 12 bases from J, leaving 11 bases between. The specimen was peripheral blood. The chain joins TRBV4-1 to TRBJ1-2; D remains unclear. The receptor's source is a woman aged 50 to 60 with COVID-19, enrolled during active disease. The CDR3 DNA reads TGCGCCAGCAGCCAAGAAAGTAGTTTACACACCTTC. This gives the protein CASSQESSLHTF.